Described below is a single TCR beta chain sequence and its context. What it recognizes is unknown. Sequenced by immunoSEQ multiplex PCR; TCRdb stores in-frame clones only, minus some. The repertoire holds some 15,000 clones, with around 89% as singletons. This sample was included in a study of T cell responses to AZD1222 COVID-19 vaccine. The study, taken as a whole, reports: At baseline, seropositivity was found in only a handful of AZD1222 recipients. A rise in Spike-specific TCR breadth and depth followed two AZD1222 doses.

The length of the CDR3 is 16 residues. Germline assignment: CDR1 SGHTA and CDR2 FQGNSA. The trim removed 4 bases at V and 11 bases at J, leaving 14 bases unmatched. Sample: peripheral blood, taken 28 days after the second AZD1222 dose. V usage is TRBV7-2 and J usage is TRBJ1-6; 7 bases fit TRBD1. This clonotype was sampled from an adult who received the AZD1222 COVID-19 vaccine. The CDR3 is CASSSFLNRGRAPLHF. In DNA form, the CDR3 reads TGTGCCAGCAGCTCCTTTTTGAACAGGGGAAGGGCACCCCTCCACTTT.